This T cell receptor beta chain was sequenced for a study of response to subunit inactivated influenza vaccine. MiXCR, applied by TCRdb to the RT-PCR reads, yields one record per CDR3 protein. Of hundreds of thousands of distinct CDR3 sequences listed, around 14% are singletons. The study's findings and limits: The authors suggested that few new T cells are recruited per seasonal influenza vaccination.

This clonotype came up a few times. As yet, its antigen is unknown. Germline V lookup: CDR1 SGHVS, CDR2 FQNEAQ. The CDR3 totals 14 residues. V was pared by 1 base and J by 3 bases, with 7 bases between. V gene TRBV7-8 combines with J gene TRBJ2-1; D is unresolved. Sequences were derived from PBMCs from blood, sampled around 14 days before vaccination. This TCR derives from a man between 50 and 59 years old who received an inactivated influenza vaccine. CDR3 sequence (DNA): TGTGCCAGCAGCTTAGAACAGTACTACAATGAGCAGTTCTTC. Amino acid sequence: CASSLEQYYNEQFF.